This TCR beta chain emerged from a study of blood T cell repertoires in COVID-19. A single count supports this clone. V was clipped by 5 bases and J by 6 bases, with 14 bases between them. The CDR3 is 13 amino acids. Germline V CDR1 and CDR2: SGHNT, YENEEA. Seattle cases were enrolled at active infection and followed longitudinally. Sequenced by immunoSEQ multiplex PCR; TCRdb stores in-frame clones only, minus some. The table includes roughly 230,000 clones, roughly 80% detected once. The chain couples TRBV11-3 to TRBJ2-7; D gene uncertain. Source material: peripheral blood. The clonotype was recovered from a woman at least 80 years old with COVID-19, enrolled during active disease. CDR3 residues: CASSLSPPGEQYF. The CDR3 DNA reads TGTGCCAGCAGCCTCAGTCCGCCGGGCGAGCAGTACTTC. Full variable domain (missing parts from reference TRBV11-3 and TRBJ2-7): EAGVVQSPRYKIIEKKQPVAFWCNPISGHNTLYWYLQNLGQGPELLIRYENEEAVDDSQLPKDRFSAERLKGVDSTLKIQPAELGDSAVYLCASSLSPPGEQYFGPGTRLTVT.